The present T cell receptor beta chain was sequenced within a study of T cell responses to AZD1222 COVID-19 vaccine. Study-wide background: Both about-4-week and about-12-week second-dose recipients were combined.

There are 14 residues in the CDR3. Germline V gives CDR1 LGHDT, CDR2 YNNKEL (reference sequence). V lost 5 bases, J lost 0 bases, and 10 bases lay in between. With regard to this clone: Its antigen is not identified.

The study, taken as a whole, reports: In all cases, repertoires were sampled only after the peak T cell response. Nearly half of spike-specific TCRs reportedly target unmutated variant regions. Most donors were white British, females outnumbered males, and clonal diversity was possibly underestimated.

TCRdb's copy holds only in-frame clones and misses some; the assay was immunoSEQ multiplex PCR. Here the sample spans about 68,000 clones, roughly 90% being singletons. The TCR was taken from an adult in good health. This specimen consisted of peripheral blood, obtained on day 0 of AZD1222 vaccination. The chain couples TRBV3-1 (or the pseudogene TRBV3-2) to TRBJ1-2; D is uncertain. The CDR3 here is CASSARTANYGYTF. CDR3 DNA sequence: TGTGCCAGCAGCGCCCGGACGGCTAACTATGGCTACACCTTC.